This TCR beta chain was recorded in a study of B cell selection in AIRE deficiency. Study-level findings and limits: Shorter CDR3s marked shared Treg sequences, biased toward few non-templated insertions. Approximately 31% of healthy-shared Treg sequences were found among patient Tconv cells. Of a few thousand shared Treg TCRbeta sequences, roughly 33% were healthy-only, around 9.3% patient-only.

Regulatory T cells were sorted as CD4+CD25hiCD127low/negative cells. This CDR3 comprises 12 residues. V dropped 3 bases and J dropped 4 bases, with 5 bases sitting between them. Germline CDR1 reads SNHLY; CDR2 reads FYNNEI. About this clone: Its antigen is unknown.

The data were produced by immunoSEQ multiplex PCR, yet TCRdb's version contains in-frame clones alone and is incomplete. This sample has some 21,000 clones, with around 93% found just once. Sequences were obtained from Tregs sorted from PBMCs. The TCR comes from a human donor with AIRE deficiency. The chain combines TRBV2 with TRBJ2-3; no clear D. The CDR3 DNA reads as TGTGCCAGCAGTGACGGTCCAGATACGCAGTATTTT. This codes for CASSDGPDTQYF.